This T cell receptor (beta chain) derives from a study of PD-L1 blockade in urothelial cancer. In the study overall: In the mid-2010s therapy began: atezolizumab 1,200 mg intravenously every 3 weeks. Study results and caveats: It was durable-benefit patients whose tumor-associated blood clones expanded more at 3 weeks.

Turning to this clone: The target antigen is unknown.

The CDR3 is 15 amino acids. The germline CDR1 and CDR2 sequences are MNHNS and SASEGT. Trimming took 6 bases from V and 3 from J, leaving 17 bases between them. Added to each PCR by spiking were synthetic TCR analog templates. Repertoires were generated with immunoSEQ multiplex PCR, while TCRdb's copy carries only in-frame clones and drops some. Of more than 35,000 clones listed, 90% were seen once; the top ten hold approximately 8%. The rearrangement uses TRBV6-1 and TRBJ1-1; possible D gene TRBD1, 5 bases. The source of this sequence is a man between 65 and 85 years old with urothelial cancer. Here the sequenced sample was PBMCs, taken around atezolizumab (anti-PD-L1) treatment. CDR3 sequence reads: CASSPRRGVDTEAFF. CDR3 DNA sequence: TGTGCCAGCAGCCCCCGCCGGGGGGTGGACACTGAAGCTTTCTTT.